Included here is one TCR beta chain sequence, with context. The antigen is unknown. The data were taken from a study of T cells expressing NK-cell markers. Background on the study: Sorted CD3+CD56-NKG2C+, CD3+CD56+NKG2C- and CD3+CD56+NKG2C+ T cells were the source of the TCR beta repertoires. The study sequenced eight donors, seven HCMV-seropositive and one seronegative.

The CDR3 runs to 12 residues. Germline loops: CDR1 MNHEY, CDR2 SMNVEV (reference sequence). General study points: Similarly, these clonotypes led the CD3+CD56-NKG2C+ fraction as well in a handful of donors.

It was by 5'RACE template switching with UMIs that TCR beta cDNA was made. TCRdb reprocessed the 5' RACE reads and keeps a single row for each CDR3 protein, giving no DNA. The listing contains 200,000 to 300,000 distinct CDR3 sequences. This receptor was identified in a woman aged 18 to 75 in good health. Sequencing was performed on blood T cells: a sorted CD56 or NKG2C T cell subset, CD4+ or CD8+ T cells, or bulk PBMC T cells (not recorded which). The chain carries TRBV27 and TRBJ2-2. The CDR3 spells CASSRGRGELFF.